This T cell receptor beta chain is drawn from a study of regulatory T cells in long-lasting Graves disease. This clonotype was counted many times. Antigen specificity is unknown. Time point defined: newly diagnosed GD, antithyroid drugs for less than 3 months. RNA extracted from PBMCs served as the sequencing template. Patients were from an endocrinology department in Xi'an, China. CDR3 regions were amplified by Arm-PCR using iRepertoire HTBI primers to build TCR beta libraries. TCRdb reanalysed the multiplex PCR reads using MiXCR and keeps one entry per CDR3 protein. The sample consists of about 220,000 distinct CDR3 sequences, about 17% of them appearing once. Whole-study findings and limits: Under persistent disease, TRBV28, TRBJ1-2 and TRBJ2-5 were used preferentially. Because few samples were included, accuracy may have been lower. Shared public clonotypes totalled roughly 2,500 in persistent patients, compared with about 960 in new patients.

Germline V gene sequence: CDR1 MDHEN, CDR2 SYDVKM. The length of the CDR3 is 15 residues. The ends lost 5 bases at V and 5 bases at J; junction bases unmatched: 9. The TCR originated in a female donor with Graves disease. The J gene is TRBJ2-1, the V gene TRBV28; 7 bases match TRBD1. The sample here was peripheral blood mononuclear cells (PBMCs), taken at new diagnosis, from a patient treated with antithyroid drugs. The CDR3 here is CASSPGQRTHNEQFF. The DNA for the CDR3 is TGTGCCAGCAGTCCGGGACAGCGAACGCACAATGAGCAGTTCTTC.